This T cell receptor (beta chain) was captured by sequencing in a study of T cells in tumors after PD-1 blockade (dated by TCRdb to about 2019). For context, the study as a whole: Patients with prior checkpoint blockade, systemic immunosuppressant use, or recent radiotherapy or other anti-cancer therapy within 4 weeks were excluded. Treatment consisted of either cemiplimab 350 mg every 2 weeks or pembrolizumab 200 mg every 3 weeks. Ongoing daily vismodegib 150 mg was also given to a subset of patients during anti-PD-1 treatment. An average of around 120,000 TCR templates (range about 21,000-280,000) and approximately 38,000 unique clonotypes was obtained for peripheral blood samples. The study performed paired single-cell RNA and TCR sequencing on site-matched tumors from BCC or SCC patients before and after anti-PD-1 therapy. To compare clonotypes in blood versus tumor, bulk TCR sequencing was run on under eleven peripheral blood samples drawn from four or five patients. RECIST version 1.1 was the standard used to evaluate clinical response. Study-level results and caveats: Where the novel T cell clones came from was not determined, and possible sources could include lymphoid organs or rare unexpanded clones inside the tumor or in the tumor periphery. Roughly 41% of TCR clonotypes from the tumor were detected in blood, and certain novel exhausted tumor clones were present in blood collected before treatment, which suggests recruitment from the periphery.

With respect to this clone: Its antigen is unknown. It has no much larger one-base neighbor in the sample; base qualities were not kept.

For bulk TCRbeta sequencing, genomic DNA was extracted from tumor biopsies or peripheral blood, and input amounts ranged from about 600 ng to 6,004 ng. All patients had histologically proven advanced or metastatic basal or squamous cell carcinoma and were poor candidates for surgical resection. Of the approximately 12 patients making up the basal cell carcinoma cohort, about 8 underwent bulk tumor TCR sequencing. Via the germline V gene, CDR1 is KGHSH and CDR2 LQKENI. The junction carries 13 bases between V and J, which are trimmed by 3 bases and 1 base respectively. Including the terminal cysteine and phenylalanine, the CDR3 comprises 15 residues. The CDR3 DNA has 45 bases and is translated from base 1. The immunoSEQ platform was used for deep TCRbeta sequencing. Per the source publication's procedure: Only productive rearrangements were exported from the immunoSEQ Analyzer for downstream analysis. T cell phenotypes were assigned to bulk TCRbeta clonotypes by matching the clonotypes to single-cell RNA+TCR-seq clones with the same TCRbeta sequence. Tumor enrichment of a clone was calculated by dividing the clone's tumor frequency by the clone's PBMC frequency, both taken from bulk TCR sequencing. GLIPH was used to group TCRs into specificity groups, clusters of distinct TCRs likely recognizing common antigens via shared CDR3 motifs. TCRdb took over this immuneACCESS table, retaining in-frame rearrangements with V and J assigned. Such tables are incomplete; in checked studies, under half of the missing clones stem from an unresolved V gene, and the remainder is unexplained. Clone size and V and J calls were adopted from that table, with D and trimming inferred from the DNA. The sample data list approximately 47,000 clones, and around 80% of these were observed just once. The leading ten clones occupy around 8.7% of the sample.

The receptor comes from a human donor with advanced basal cell or squamous cell carcinoma (not recorded which). Sequencing was performed on PBMCs, taken before anti-PD-1 therapy. The chain uses TRBV18 and TRBJ2-7, with the D segment identity uncertain. The CDR3 in this case is CASSPPPGVSYEQYF. The DNA sequence reads TGTGCCAGCTCACCCCCCCCTGGGGTTTCCTACGAGCAGTACTTC. Reference TRBV18 and TRBJ2-7 proteins supply the regions before and after the CDR3; the full variable domain is: NAGVMQNPRHLVRRRGQEARLRCSPMKGHSHVYWYRQLPEEGLKFMVYLQKENIIDESGMPKERFSAEFPKEGPSILRIQQVVRGDSAAYFCASSPPPGVSYEQYFGPGTRLTVT.